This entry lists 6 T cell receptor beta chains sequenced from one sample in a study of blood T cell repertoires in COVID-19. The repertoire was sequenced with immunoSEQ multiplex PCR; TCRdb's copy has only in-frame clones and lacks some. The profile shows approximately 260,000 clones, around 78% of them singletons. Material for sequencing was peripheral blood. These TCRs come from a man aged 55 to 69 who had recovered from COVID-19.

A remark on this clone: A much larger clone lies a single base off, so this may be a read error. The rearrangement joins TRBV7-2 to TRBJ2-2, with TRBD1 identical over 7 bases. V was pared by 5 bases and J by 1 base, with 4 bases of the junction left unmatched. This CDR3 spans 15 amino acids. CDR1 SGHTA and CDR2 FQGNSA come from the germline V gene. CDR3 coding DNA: TGTGCCAGCAGCCCCAGGACAGGGAACACCGGGGAGCTGTTTTTT. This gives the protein CASSPRTGNTGELFF.

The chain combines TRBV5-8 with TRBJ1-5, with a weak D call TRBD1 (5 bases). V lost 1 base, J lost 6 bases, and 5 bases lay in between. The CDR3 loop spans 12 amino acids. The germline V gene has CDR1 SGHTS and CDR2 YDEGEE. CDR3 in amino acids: CASSLRGQPQHF. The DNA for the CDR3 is TGTGCCAGCAGCTTGAGGGGTCAGCCCCAGCATTTT.

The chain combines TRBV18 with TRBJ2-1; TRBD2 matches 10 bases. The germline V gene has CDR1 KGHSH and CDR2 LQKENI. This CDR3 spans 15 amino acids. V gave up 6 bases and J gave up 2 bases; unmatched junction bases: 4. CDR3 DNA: TGTGCCAGCTCGCGGACTAGCGGAGCCTACAATGAGCAGTTCTTC. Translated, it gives CASSRTSGAYNEQFF.

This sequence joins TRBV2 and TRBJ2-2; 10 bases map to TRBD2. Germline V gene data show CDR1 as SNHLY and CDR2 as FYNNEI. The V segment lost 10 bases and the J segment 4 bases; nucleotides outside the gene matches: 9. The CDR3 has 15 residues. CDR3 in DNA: TGTGCCACCTCTAATGGACTAGCGGCCACCGGGGAGCTGTTTTTT. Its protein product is CATSNGLAATGELFF.

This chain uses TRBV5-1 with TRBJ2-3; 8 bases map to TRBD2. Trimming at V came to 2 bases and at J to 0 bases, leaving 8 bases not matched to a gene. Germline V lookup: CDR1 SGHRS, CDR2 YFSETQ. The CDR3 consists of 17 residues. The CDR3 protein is CASSLRVSGGSTDTQYF. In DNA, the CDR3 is TGCGCCAGCAGCTTAAGAGTCAGCGGGGGAAGCACAGATACGCAGTATTTT.

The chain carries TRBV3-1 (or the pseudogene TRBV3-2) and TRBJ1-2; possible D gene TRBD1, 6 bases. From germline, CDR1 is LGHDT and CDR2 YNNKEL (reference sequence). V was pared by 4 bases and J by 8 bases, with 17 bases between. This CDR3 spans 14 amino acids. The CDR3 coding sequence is TGTGCCAGCAGCCGAAACGGGGGGGCGAGGGGCTACACCTTC. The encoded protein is CASSRNGGARGYTF.